One and the same sample provided the 13 T cell receptor beta chains below, sequenced in a study of identical twins. Using its own MiXCR run on the 5' RACE reads, TCRdb lists one record per CDR3 protein. The sample holds hundreds of thousands of distinct CDR3 sequences; about 18% are singletons and the top ten take under 15%. This same sample was also taken into another study, of T cells expressing NK-cell markers.

The specimen was PBMCs. These receptor sequences come from a woman under 30 in good health.

This clonotype came up a few times. This chain links TRBV13 with TRBJ1-3, with a tentative D call TRBD1 (5 bases). CDR3 length: 14 amino acids. Deletions cut 2 bases from V and 4 bases from J, with 9 bases between. From germline, CDR1 is PRHDT and CDR2 FYEKMQ (reference sequence). CDR3 nucleotide sequence: TGTGCCAGCAGCTTAACCCGGACAGGAAACACCATATATTTT. Protein sequence: CASSLTRTGNTIYF.

V and J are TRBV20-1 and TRBJ2-2; TRBD2 matches 7 bases. V trimming: 5 bases; J trimming: 0 bases; junction bases outside the gene matches: 6. This CDR3 is 15 amino acids long. The V gene's germline CDR1 is DFQATT and CDR2 SNEGSKA (reference sequence). CDR3 loop: CSAGPTSPNTGELFF. DNA for the CDR3: TGCAGTGCTGGACCGACTAGCCCGAACACCGGGGAGCTGTTTTTT.

The genes are TRBV20-1 and TRBJ2-7; 7 nucleotides match TRBD2. This CDR3 is 14 amino acids long. The trim removed 3 bases at V and 0 bases at J, leaving 5 bases unmatched. From germline, CDR1 is DFQATT and CDR2 SNEGSKA (reference sequence). CDR3 nucleotide sequence: TGCAGTGCTAGCTGGGCGGGAGCCTCCTACGAGCAGTACTTC. This gives the protein CSASWAGASYEQYF.

The chain links TRBV14 to TRBJ2-2, with D unresolved. CDR3 length: 14 residues. V lost 3 bases, J lost 4 bases, and 9 bases lay in between. The germline CDR1 and CDR2 sequences are SGHDN and FVKESK. The CDR3 reads CASSHISSTGELFF. The CDR3 region has the DNA TGTGCCAGCAGCCATATAAGCTCCACCGGGGAGCTGTTTTTT. Drawing the rest from reference TRBV14 and TRBJ2-2, the complete variable domain is EAGVTQFPSHSVIEKGQTVTLRCDPISGHDNLYWYRRVMGKEIKFLLHFVKESKQDESGMPNNRFLAERTGGTYSTLKVQPAELEDSGVYFCASSHISSTGELFFGEGSRLTVL.

V gene TRBV12-3 or TRBV12-4 combines with J gene TRBJ2-7, with a possible D match to TRBD1 (6 bases). V lost 0 bases to trimming and J lost 3 bases, with 15 bases between them. The CDR3 length is 16 residues. In DNA, the CDR3 is TGTGCCAGCAGTTTAGCGAAGGCGACAGGAGTCTACGAGCAGTACTTC. Translation: CASSLAKATGVYEQYF.

The V call is TRBV5-1, the J call TRBJ2-1, with D possibly called TRBD1 or TRBD2 (7 bases each). The CDR3 runs to 15 residues. The germline V and J ends were trimmed by 3 bases and 7 bases, with 17 bases remaining between them. Germline V gene sequence: CDR1 SGHRS, CDR2 YFSETQ. The CDR3 region is CASSWERDSWNEQFF. The CDR3 DNA reads TGCGCCAGCAGCTGGGAGCGGGACAGCTGGAATGAGCAGTTCTTC.

The V call is TRBV29-1, the J call TRBJ2-1; the D gene is possibly TRBD2 (6 bases). The CDR3 runs to 11 residues. The germline gives CDR1 SQVTM, CDR2 ANQGSEA. Between the trimmed V and J ends, which lost 2 bases and 12 bases, there was a span of 11 bases. In DNA form, the CDR3 reads TGCAGCGTTGAATGGAGGGTAGTGCAGTTCTTC. Protein: CSVEWRVVQFF.

This clonotype was seen a few times. J is TRBJ2-3 and V is TRBV5-1; D is unresolved. From germline, CDR1 is SGHRS and CDR2 YFSETQ. Trimming removed 0 bases at V and 5 bases at J, with 4 bases between. The CDR3 sequence is 12 residues long. Here the CDR3 DNA reads TGCGCCAGCAGCTTGGCGCAAGATACGCAGTATTTT. It encodes CASSLAQDTQYF.

This clonotype was picked up a small number of times. The rearrangement uses TRBV4-3 and TRBJ2-3, with a possible D match to TRBD2 (5 bases). V was trimmed by 4 bases and J by 6 bases, leaving 14 bases between them. This CDR3 region has 14 residues. Germline V gives CDR1 LGHNA, CDR2 YSLEER. The CDR3 here is CASSPGSGGDTQYF. In DNA form, the CDR3 reads TGCGCCAGCAGCCCGGGGTCCGGTGGGGATACGCAGTATTTT.

This clonotype appeared many times. CDR3 sequence: CATPKGRNGTGELFF. CDR3 coding DNA: TGTGCCACCCCCAAGGGGCGGAATGGGACCGGGGAGCTGTTTTTT. The chain joins TRBV10-3 to TRBJ2-2; D might be TRBD1 (5 bases). CDR1 is ENHRY, CDR2 SYGVKD, per germline. The ends were cut back, 10 bases at V and 5 bases at J, with 20 bases in the middle. The CDR3 loop spans 15 amino acids.

This clonotype was observed many times. The chain has TRBV15 and TRBJ2-3; D possibly uses TRBD1 or TRBD2 (5 bases each). The germline V gene encodes CDR1 LNHNV and CDR2 YYDKDF (reference sequence). The CDR3 covers 14 residues. Trimming removed 3 bases at V and 0 bases at J, with 7 bases between. CDR3 in amino acids: CATSRGVSTDTQYF. CDR3 DNA: TGTGCCACCAGCAGGGGGGTAAGCACAGATACGCAGTATTTT.

The chain carries TRBV20-1 and TRBJ2-3; 8 nucleotides agree with TRBD1. This CDR3 region has 14 residues. Germline lookup yields CDR1 DFQATT and CDR2 SNEGSKA (reference sequence). V lost 1 base, J lost 2 bases, and 2 bases stayed unmatched. CDR3 DNA: TGCAGTGCTAGAGGGACAGGGAACACAGATACGCAGTATTTT. Its protein product is CSARGTGNTDTQYF.

The chain employs TRBV21-1 and TRBJ1-1; TRBD1 is the table's D call and was not checked against the DNA. TRBV21-1 is given as a pseudogene. This CDR3 has 13 residues. The chain's CDR3 is CASREEGGTEAFF. The DNA of the CDR3 is TGTGCCAGTCGTGAGGAGGGGGGCACTGAAGCTTTCTTT.